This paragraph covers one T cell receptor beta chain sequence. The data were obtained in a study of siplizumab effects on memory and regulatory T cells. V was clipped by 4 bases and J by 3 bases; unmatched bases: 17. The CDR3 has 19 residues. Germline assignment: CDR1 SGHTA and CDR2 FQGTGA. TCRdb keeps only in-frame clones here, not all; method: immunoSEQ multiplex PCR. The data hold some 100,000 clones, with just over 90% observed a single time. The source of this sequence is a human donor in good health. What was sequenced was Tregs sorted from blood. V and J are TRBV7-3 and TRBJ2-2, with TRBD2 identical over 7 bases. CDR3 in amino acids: CASSSKAGLAENYTGELFF. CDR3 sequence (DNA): TGTGCCAGCAGCTCCAAGGCCGGGCTAGCGGAAAATTACACCGGGGAGCTGTTTTTT.